The sequence of this T cell receptor (beta chain) was determined in a study of memory CD4+ T cells and cytomegalovirus serostatus (dated 2019 in TCRdb). Concerning the study at large: The cohort comprised about 35 healthy Belgian adults, 9 CMV seropositive and 24 CMV seronegative. CD4+ memory TCRbeta repertoires of a Belgian cohort with known cytomegalovirus serostatus were sequenced in order to replicate a published TCR-based CMV serostatus classifier.

Looking up the germline V gene (reference sequence) yields CDR1 GTSNPN and CDR2 SVGIG. The junction carries 6 bases between V and J, which are trimmed by 4 bases and 3 bases respectively. The CDR3 starts with the cysteine, ends with the phenylalanine, and has 11 residues. The retained sequence is limited to the CDR3, 33 bases, with the frame set at the first base. Genomic DNA was extracted from sorted cells with the Quick-DNA Microprep Kit. Amplification of TCRbeta DNA was done with the immunoSEQ hsTCRbeta kit, following the protocol from the manufacturer. TCRbeta libraries were sequenced on an Illumina MiSeq instrument. In the paper's pipeline: Once out-of-frame sequences had been removed, more than 2 million distinct TCRbeta sequences were left, which works out to an average of approximately 63,000 per individual. Each individual was scored according to the count of over 150 previously reported CMV-associated TCRbeta sequences and the total productive distinct TCRbeta count. A beta-binomial model was reimplemented in Python, and scikit-learn random forests with default parameters were trained on US cohort data. On the Belgian cohort, classifier performance was reported as the median AUC, along with percentile confidence intervals, across 10,000 bootstrap iterations. Imported from immuneACCESS, the table was reduced by TCRdb to in-frame sequences with V and J called. These copies leave out some clones; in studies compared against another copy, an unresolved V gene accounts for under half, and the cause of the remainder is not known. From that table come the V and J calls and clone size; the DNA was used to work out D and trimming. The sample yields 40,000 or so clones; roughly 80% were counted once. Roughly 0.76% of the sample lies in the top ten.

Results the study describes overall, beyond this receptor: Only CD4+CD45RO+ memory cells were sequenced, in contrast to the original study, which included naive and memory CD4+ and CD8+ populations. The results were interpreted as suggesting that the CMV-associated TCR signature is largely present in the CD4+ memory repertoire. On the Belgian cohort, the classifier built on the original framework reached a median bootstrapped AUC of roughly 0.96, with a 95% CI of 0.76-1.00. Among the 150 or so previously reported CMV-associated TCRbeta sequences, over 65 showed up in the CD4+ memory repertoires, with each one found in between one and five individuals. CMV serostatus prediction reached a median bootstrapped AUC of nearly 0.96 with the original framework and 0.91 with a US-trained random forest.

Of note for this clone: Which antigen it targets is not known. It has no much larger one-base neighbor in the sample; base qualities were not kept.

Single viable CD3+CD4+CD8-CD45RO+ cells were sorted as memory CD4+ T cells on a FACSAria II. CMV serostatus was determined using a Roche Elecsys assay that detects serum IgG against CMV pp150, pp28, p38 and p52. After thawing, total CD4+ T cells were enriched by positive selection with CD4 magnetic microbeads. Samples originated from another study that specifically interrogated the CD4+ T cell memory repertoire. Peripheral blood mononuclear cells were isolated and cryopreserved according to standard operating procedures, and serum was kept at -80 degrees C. Staining used CD3-PerCP (BW264/56), CD4-APC (RPA-T4), CD45RO-PE (UCHT1) and CD8-Pacific Orange (3B5) antibodies, with Sytox blue excluding non-viable cells.

Sequences were obtained from memory CD4+ T cells from blood. The chain couples TRBV30 to TRBJ1-1; no D segment can be confidently identified. The sequence was collected from an adult in good health and CMV-seronegative. The CDR3 is CAWTVDTEAFF. The DNA sequence reads TGTGCCTGGACGGTCGACACTGAAGCTTTCTTT.